This TCR beta chain was sequenced during a study of shared clonotypes between healthy human individuals. Looked up from germline, CDR1 is SGHTA and CDR2 is FQGNSA. CDR3 length: 13 residues. V was clipped by 3 bases and J by 6 bases; unmatched bases: 5. Several immunoSEQ plates received, in even portions, the genomic DNA of each subset. TCRdb keeps only in-frame clones here, not all; method: immunoSEQ multiplex PCR. The data hold 850,000 to 1,100,000 clones, with around three quarters observed a single time. The clonotype comes from a man aged 18 to 35 in good health. Some clones in this sample may be carry-over from other donors' samples. The chain combines TRBV7-2 with TRBJ2-7; 7 bases map to TRBD2. The source material was memory CD4+ T cells from PBMCs. Subset described: CD45RA-negative fraction. This CDR3 is CASSFGGRAEQYF. CDR3 coding DNA: TGTGCCAGCAGCTTTGGGGGGAGGGCCGAGCAGTACTTC.